The T cell receptor beta chain under discussion was sequenced for a study of blood T cell repertoires in COVID-19. Study details: Researchers got acute and convalescent COVID-19 samples from the United States, Italy and Spain. T cells, B-cell-depleted T cells, or PBMCs provided the cDNA or gDNA that served as material.

Looked up from germline, CDR1 is SGHRS and CDR2 is YFSETQ. This CDR3 has 19 amino acids. V lost 2 bases to trimming and J lost 0 bases; unmatched junction nucleotides: 10. About this clone: In the same sample, other DNA sequences code for this CDR3.

In the original analysis: How many nucleated cells were present was estimated from reference gene primer amplification. Repertoires were generated with immunoSEQ multiplex PCR, while TCRdb's copy carries only in-frame clones and drops some. That table is the source of V, J and clone size, and D and trimming were worked out from the DNA. The sample holds roughly 250,000 clones, over 80% seen once. Sequenced: peripheral blood. The genes are TRBV5-1 and TRBJ2-1; 11 bases fit TRBD1. The TCR comes from a human donor in a cohort sampled during active COVID-19. As DNA, the CDR3 is TGCGCCAGCAGCTTAGGGACAGGGGGTTCCTTGAGCTCCTACAATGAGCAGTTCTTC. Its protein is CASSLGTGGSLSSYNEQFF.